The clone carrying this T cell receptor beta chain was observed a single time. What it recognizes is unknown. The data were obtained in a study of cytomegalovirus exposure and HLA in healthy donors. In the study overall: Some 85 million unique TCRs from HLA-typed donors were held in an early data release.

The study ran its PCR with 60 Vbeta and 13 Jbeta primers. Clones were read by immunoSEQ multiplex PCR, and TCRdb kept only the in-frame ones, dropping some. The sample shows tens of thousands of clones, 81% of them seen only once. V lost 4 bases and J lost 8; bases outside the gene matches: 13. CDR3 length: 16 amino acids. CDR1 SGHRS and CDR2 YFSETQ come from the germline V gene. Donors had nominal health at sampling but likely had unrecorded immune exposures. Whole-study results and caveats: Highly shared sequence variants in one cluster were likely a sequencing artifact. In a later analysis, TCR beta V- and J-gene trimming showed a link to a missense DCLRE1C variant.

The genes are TRBV5-1 and TRBJ1-4, with 8 bases fitting TRBD1. The material sequenced was PBMCs. The source of this sequence is a girl aged 2-10 years in good health and CMV-seropositive. The CDR3 region has the DNA TGCGCCAGCAGCCCAGGACAGGGAGGGAGAGGGGAAAAACTGTTTTTT. It yields the protein CASSPGQGGRGEKLFF.